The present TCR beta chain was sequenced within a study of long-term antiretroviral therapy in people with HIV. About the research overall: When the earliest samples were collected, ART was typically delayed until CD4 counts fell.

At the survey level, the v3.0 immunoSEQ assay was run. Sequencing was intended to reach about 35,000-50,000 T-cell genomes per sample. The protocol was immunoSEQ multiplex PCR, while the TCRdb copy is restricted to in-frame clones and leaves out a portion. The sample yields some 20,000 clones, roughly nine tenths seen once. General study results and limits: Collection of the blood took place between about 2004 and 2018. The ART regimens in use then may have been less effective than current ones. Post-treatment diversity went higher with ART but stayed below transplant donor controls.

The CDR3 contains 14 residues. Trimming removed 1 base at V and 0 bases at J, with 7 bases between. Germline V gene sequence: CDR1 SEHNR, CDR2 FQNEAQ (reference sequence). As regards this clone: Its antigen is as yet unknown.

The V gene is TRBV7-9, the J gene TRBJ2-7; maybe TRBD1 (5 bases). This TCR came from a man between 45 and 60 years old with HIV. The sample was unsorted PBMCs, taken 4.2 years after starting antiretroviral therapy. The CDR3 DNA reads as TGTGCCAGCAGCTTAGAACAGGACTCCTACGAGCAGTACTTC. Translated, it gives CASSLEQDSYEQYF. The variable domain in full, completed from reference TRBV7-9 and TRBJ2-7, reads DTGVSQNPRHKITKRGQNVTFRCDPISEHNRLYWYRQTLGQGPEFLTYFQNEAQLEKSRLLSDRFSAERPKGSFSTLEIQRTEQGDSAMYLCASSLEQDSYEQYFGPGTRLTVT.